Listed below are T cell receptor beta chains from one sample, sequenced in a study of vaccination and CD4 T cells after COVID-19. TCRdb re-derived calls from the PCR reads in MiXCR, one entry per CDR3 protein. The top ten clones hold around 10% of a sample with fewer than 18,000 distinct CDR3 sequences, 53% of them seen once. Their recognized antigens are unknown. The sequencing input was CD4+ T cells from blood, cultured in vitro. The source is a human donor who had recovered from COVID-19. Both conserved end residues are part of each CDR3.

v_gene | CDR3aa
TRBV28 | CASRSTSGSSLPYEQYF
TRBV28 | CASSSSRAQLPYEQYF
TRBV20-1 | CSVRRAYEQYF
TRBV5-1 | CASSLAVIPTEQYF
TRBV5-1 | CASSLEGSGYTF
TRBV7-9 | CASSFSFYEQYF
TRBV7-9 | CASSLVASGTDTQYF
TRBV7-9 | CASSLTGGNEKLFF
TRBV11-3 | CASSFSGDTEAFF
TRBV6-5 | CASSYNKNTEAFF
TRBV15 | CATSRDRGNEKLFF